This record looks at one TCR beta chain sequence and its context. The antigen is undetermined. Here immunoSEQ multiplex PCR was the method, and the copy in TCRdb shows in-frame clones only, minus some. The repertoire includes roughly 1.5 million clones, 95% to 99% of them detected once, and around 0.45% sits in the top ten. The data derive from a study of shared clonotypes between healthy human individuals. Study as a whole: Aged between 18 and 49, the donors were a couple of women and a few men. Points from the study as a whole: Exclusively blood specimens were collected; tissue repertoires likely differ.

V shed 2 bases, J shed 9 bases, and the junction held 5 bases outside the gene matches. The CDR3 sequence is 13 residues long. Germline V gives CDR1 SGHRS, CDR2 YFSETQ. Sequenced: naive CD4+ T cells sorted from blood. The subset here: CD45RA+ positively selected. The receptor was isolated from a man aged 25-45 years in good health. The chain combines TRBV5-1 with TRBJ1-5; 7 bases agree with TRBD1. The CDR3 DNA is TGCGCCAGCAGCTTAGGGGGCACTGGGCCCCAGCATTTT. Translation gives CASSLGGTGPQHF.